The 14 T cell receptor beta chains below come from one sample, sequenced in a study of tumour-infiltrating T cells in Burkitt lymphoma. The method was immunoSEQ multiplex PCR; TCRdb's version includes in-frame clones alone and lacks a portion of them. The table shows about 50,000 clones, with around 32% occurring only once. Source material: tumor tissue. Every receptor here comes from a human donor with Burkitt lymphoma.

The rearrangement uses TRBV11-2 and TRBJ2-7, with D uncertain. The CDR3 has 15 amino acids. V dropped 3 bases and J dropped 0 bases, with 12 bases sitting between them. Germline CDR1 is SGHAT and CDR2 is FQNNGV. The CDR3 DNA is TGTGCCAGCAGCTTGAATAGGGTTCTCTCCTACGAGCAGTACTTC. Translation: CASSLNRVLSYEQYF.

This clone was seen more than once but under ten times. The chain is built from TRBV19 and TRBJ1-5, with a possible D match to TRBD1 (5 bases). The CDR3 length is 15 residues. V lost 4 bases, J lost 3 bases, and 13 bases lay in between. Looked up from germline, CDR1 is LNHDA and CDR2 is SQIVND (reference sequence). The CDR3 DNA reads as TGTGCCAGTAGTACTACAGACAGTCCCAATCAGCCCCAGCATTTT. It encodes CASSTTDSPNQPQHF. The variable domain in full, with the rest retrieved from reference TRBV19 and TRBJ1-5, is DGGITQSPKYLFRKEGQNVTLSCEQNLNHDAMYWYRQDPGQGLRLIYYSQIVNDFQKGDIAEGYSVSREKKESFPLTVTSAQKNPTAFYLCASSTTDSPNQPQHFGDGTRLSIL.

The chain couples TRBV6-5 to TRBJ2-7; 7 bases fit TRBD1. Trimming at V came to 0 bases and at J to 6 bases, leaving 5 bases not matched to a gene. The CDR3 consists of 14 residues. Per germline, CDR1 MNHEY and CDR2 SVGAGI. The CDR3 DNA reads as TGTGCCAGCAGTTACTCGCCGACAGGGCCCGAGCAGTACTTC. Protein product: CASSYSPTGPEQYF.

In its sample, this clone was seen a few times. V gene TRBV29-1 combines with J gene TRBJ2-3; TRBD1 aligns across 7 bases. Losses at the gene ends were 7 bases for V and 2 bases for J; bases not matched to a gene: 12. The CDR3 is made up of 15 amino acids. The germline gives CDR1 SQVTM, CDR2 ANQGSEA. The DNA for the CDR3 is TGCAGCGCACCGCGAACAGGGGCTTCCACAGATACGCAGTATTTT. Its protein is CSAPRTGASTDTQYF.

This chain uses TRBV5-4 with TRBJ1-4, with D perhaps matching TRBD1 (5 bases). This CDR3 has 14 residues. Trimming stripped 2 bases from V and 2 bases from J, with 7 bases between. From germline, CDR1 is SGHNT and CDR2 YYREEE (reference sequence). Here the CDR3 DNA reads TGTGCCAGCAGCTTCGGGGGGACTAATGAAAAACTGTTTTTT. Protein: CASSFGGTNEKLFF.

The rearrangement links TRBV4-2 to TRBJ1-5; tentatively, D is TRBD1 (5 bases). V was pared by 5 bases and J by 1 base, with 12 bases between. The germline gives CDR1 LGHNA, CDR2 YNFKEQ. The length of the CDR3 is 15 residues. CDR3 sequence reads: CASSEPGLSNQPQHF. Written as DNA, the CDR3 is TGTGCCAGCAGCGAACCGGGGCTCAGCAATCAGCCCCAGCATTTT.

Only a few counts were recorded for this clone. The J gene is TRBJ2-7, the V gene TRBV5-4; 7 bases line up with TRBD2. V gave up 4 bases and J gave up 3 bases; unmatched junction bases: 4. The CDR3 totals 13 residues. Germline-derived CDR1 and CDR2 are SGHNT and YYREEE (reference sequence). Here the CDR3 DNA reads TGTGCCAGCAGCCAGGCGGGGGACTACGAGCAGTACTTC. Translated, it gives CASSQAGDYEQYF.

This rearrangement joins TRBV2 to TRBJ1-1; 8 nucleotides agree with TRBD1. V lost 2 bases, J lost 11 bases, and 7 bases stayed unmatched. Germline V gives CDR1 SNHLY, CDR2 FYNNEI. This CDR3 region has 13 residues. Written as DNA, the CDR3 is TGTGCCAGCAGTGAATCCGGCAGGGGGCAGGCTTTCTTT. This sequence encodes CASSESGRGQAFF.

This sequence joins TRBV7-3 and TRBJ1-1; D remains unclear. CDR1 and CDR2 (germline): SGHTA, FQGTGA. The V end was cut by 5 bases, the J end by 4 bases, with 8 bases between. CDR3 length: 12 residues. The CDR3 coding sequence is TGTGCCAGCAGCCCTATTGGCACTGAAGCTTTCTTT. This encodes CASSPIGTEAFF.

The chain joins TRBV30 to TRBJ2-7, with D possibly TRBD2 on 6 matching bases. Germline-derived CDR1 and CDR2 are GTSNPN and SVGIG (reference sequence). V dropped 5 bases and J dropped 1 base, with 9 bases sitting between them. The CDR3 totals 12 residues. The CDR3, as DNA: TGTGCCTGGGGGAGGCTGTCCTACGAGCAGTACTTC. Translation gives CAWGRLSYEQYF.

The chain has TRBV6-5 and TRBJ2-7; TRBD2 agrees at 12 bases. CDR3 length equals 16 residues. CDR1 MNHEY and CDR2 SVGAGI come from the germline V gene. Losses at the gene ends were 2 bases for V and 2 bases for J; bases not matched to a gene: 4. The CDR3 loop is CASSYPLAGGTYEQYF. CDR3 coding DNA: TGTGCCAGCAGTTACCCTCTAGCGGGGGGGACCTACGAGCAGTACTTC.

The table lists this clone with a few counts. The gene calls are TRBV7-9 and TRBJ1-4; TRBD1 agrees at 7 bases. The germline CDR1 and CDR2 sequences are SEHNR and FQNEAQ (reference sequence). V shed 1 base, J shed 8 bases, and the junction held 7 bases outside the gene matches. The CDR3 runs to 15 residues. CDR3 in DNA: TGTGCCAGCAGCTTAGGGCAGGGGGGACGCGAAAAACTGTTTTTT. It yields the protein CASSLGQGGREKLFF.

CDR3 sequence: CASSFPTANSPLHF. CDR3 nucleotide sequence: TGTGCCAGCAGCTTTCCGACGGCGAATTCACCCCTCCACTTT. This chain uses TRBV5-5 with TRBJ1-6, with no clear D. This CDR3 region has 14 residues. With 2 bases removed from V and 7 bases from J, the gap between germline ends came to 10 bases. Germline assignment: CDR1 SGHKS and CDR2 YYEKEE (reference sequence).

This clone turned up a few times. The J gene is TRBJ1-5, the V gene TRBV10-1; 11 bases are shared with TRBD1. CDR1 WNHNN and CDR2 SYGVQD come from the germline V gene (reference sequence). J lost 5 bases, V lost 6 bases, and 6 bases had no gene match. The CDR3 sequence is 15 residues long. CDR3 loop: CASSSGTGGDQPQHF. In nucleotides, the CDR3 is TGCGCCAGCAGCTCCGGGACAGGGGGAGATCAGCCCCAGCATTTT.